This TCR beta chain was sequenced during a study of stem cell transplantation in POMP-related autoinflammatory disease. Study information: The study hypothesized thymoproteasome defects skew the TRB repertoire via impaired CD8+ selection.

Assay used: immunoSEQ multiplex PCR; TCRdb lists only in-frame clones, some missing. The repertoire holds tens of thousands of clones, with approximately 91% as singletons. Points on this clone: As yet, its antigen is unknown.

General study findings and limits: A trend toward lower repertoire diversity and greater clonality appeared in every analyzed T-cell subset of PRAID patients. In PRAID patients, the number of distinct TRB V-J gene pairings was restricted.

The germline V gene encodes CDR1 SGHTA and CDR2 FQGNSA. V was pared by 1 base and J by 3 bases, with 16 bases between. The CDR3 length is 16 residues. PRAID featured immunodeficiency plus autoinflammation. This receptor was taken from a human patient with POMP-related autoinflammation and immune dysregulation (PRAID). Some T cells here may be from the graft donor. The chain couples TRBV7-2 to TRBJ2-7; either TRBD1 or TRBD2 may fit D (5 bases each). Here the sequenced sample was CD4+ T cells from PBMCs, taken after stem cell transplantation. The CDR3: CASSLGTGANFYEQYF. The CDR3, as DNA: TGTGCCAGCAGCTTAGGGACCGGGGCCAACTTCTACGAGCAGTACTTC.